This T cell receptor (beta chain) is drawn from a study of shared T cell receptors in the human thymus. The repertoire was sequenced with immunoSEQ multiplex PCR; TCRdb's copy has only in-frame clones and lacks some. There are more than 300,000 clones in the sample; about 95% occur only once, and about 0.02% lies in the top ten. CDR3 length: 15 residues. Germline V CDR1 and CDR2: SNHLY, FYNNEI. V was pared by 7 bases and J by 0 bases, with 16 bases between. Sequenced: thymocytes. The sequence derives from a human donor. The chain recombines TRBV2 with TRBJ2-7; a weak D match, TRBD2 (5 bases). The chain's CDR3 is CASTRGLINSYEQYF. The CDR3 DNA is TGTGCCAGCACCAGAGGGCTTATCAACTCCTACGAGCAGTACTTC. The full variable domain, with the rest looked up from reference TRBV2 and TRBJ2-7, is EPEVTQTPSHQVTQMGQEVILRCVPISNHLYFYWYRQILGQKVEFLVSFYNNEISEKSEIFDDQFSVERPDGSNFTLKIRSTKLEDSAMYFCASTRGLINSYEQYFGPGTRLTVT.